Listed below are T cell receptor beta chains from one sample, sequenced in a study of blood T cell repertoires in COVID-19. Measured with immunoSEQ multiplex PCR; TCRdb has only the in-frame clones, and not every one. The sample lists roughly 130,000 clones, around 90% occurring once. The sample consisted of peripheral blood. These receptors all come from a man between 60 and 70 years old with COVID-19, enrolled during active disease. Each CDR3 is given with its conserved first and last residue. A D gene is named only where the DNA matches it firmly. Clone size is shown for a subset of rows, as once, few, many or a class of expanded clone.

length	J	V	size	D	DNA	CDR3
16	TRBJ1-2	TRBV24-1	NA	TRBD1	TGTGCCACCAGTGATTCCCGGGACAGGGCTAACTATGGCTACACCTTC	CATSDSRDRANYGYTF
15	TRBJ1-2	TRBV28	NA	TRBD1	TGTGCCAGCAGCATAACAGGGGGCCTCGACTATGGCTACACCTTC	CASSITGGLDYGYTF
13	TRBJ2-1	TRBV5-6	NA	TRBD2	TGTGCCAGCAAGGCTAGCGGGGACAATGAGCAGTTCTTC	CASKASGDNEQFF
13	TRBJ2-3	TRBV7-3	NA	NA	TGTGCCAGCCGACGGGGTCCGGAGGGGACGCAGTATTTT	CASRRGPEGTQYF
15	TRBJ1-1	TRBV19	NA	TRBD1	TGTGCCAGTAGTATTGGGGCAGGGGGTAGAACTGAAGCTTTCTTT	CASSIGAGGRTEAFF
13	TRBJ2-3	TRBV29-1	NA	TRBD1	TGCAGCGTTGAGGCGGACAGGACAGATACGCAGTATTTT	CSVEADRTDTQYF
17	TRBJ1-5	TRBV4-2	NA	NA	TGTGCCAGCAGCCAAGATTTCGGACAGCGCTCTTATCAGCCCCAGCATTTT	CASSQDFGQRSYQPQHF
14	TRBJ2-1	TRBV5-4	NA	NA	TGTGCCAGCAGCCGGATGGCGGGTGACAATGAGCAGTTCTTC	CASSRMAGDNEQFF
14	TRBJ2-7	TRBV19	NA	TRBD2	TGTGCCAGTAGTACCGTAGCGGGAGGGTACGAGCAGTACTTC	CASSTVAGGYEQYF
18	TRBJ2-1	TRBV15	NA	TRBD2	TGTGCCACCAGCATTCGATCCCCGGGACTAGGTTCCTACAATGAGCAGTTCTTC	CATSIRSPGLGSYNEQFF
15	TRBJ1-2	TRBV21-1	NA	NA	TGTGCCAGCAGCAAAATTGACAGCTCTGCCTATGGCTACACCTTC	CASSKIDSSAYGYTF
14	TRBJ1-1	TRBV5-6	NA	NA	TGTGCCAGTCAATTAGGGGCGTTGACATCTGAAGCTTTCTTT	CASQLGALTSEAFF
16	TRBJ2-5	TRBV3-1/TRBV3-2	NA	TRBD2	TGTGCCAGCAGCGGAGGGTCGGGAGGGGGTGGAGAGACCCAGTACTTC	CASSGGSGGGGETQYF
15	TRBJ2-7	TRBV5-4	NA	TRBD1	TGTGCCAGCAGCTGGGGGACAGGCACCCCCTACGAGCAGTACTTC	CASSWGTGTPYEQYF
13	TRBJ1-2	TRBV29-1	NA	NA	TGCAGCGTCCCCGGGACTGAGGACTATGGCTACACCTTC	CSVPGTEDYGYTF
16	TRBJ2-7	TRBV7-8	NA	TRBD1	TGTGCCAGCAGCTTAGTTGTAGGGGACAGATCCTACGAGCAGTACTTC	CASSLVVGDRSYEQYF
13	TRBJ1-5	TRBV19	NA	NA	TGTGCCAGTACAGGACAGATGAATCAGCCCCAGCATTTT	CASTGQMNQPQHF
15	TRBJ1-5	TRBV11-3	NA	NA	TGTGCCAGCAGCTTTAATGGGGGTGCGGGGTGGCCCCAGCATTTT	CASSFNGGAGWPQHF
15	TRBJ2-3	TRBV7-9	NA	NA	TGTGCCAGCAGCTTAGCCCCCCCGGGCACAGATACGCAGTATTTT	CASSLAPPGTDTQYF
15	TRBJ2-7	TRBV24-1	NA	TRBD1	TGTGCCACCAGTGATTCCGGGACAGGATACTACGAGCAGTACTTC	CATSDSGTGYYEQYF
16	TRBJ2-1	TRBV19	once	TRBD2	TGTGCCAGTAGTATAGCGGGAGGGTCCTCCTACAATGAGCAGTTCTTC	CASSIAGGSSYNEQFF
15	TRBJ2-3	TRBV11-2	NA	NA	TGTGCCAGCAGCTCGACCTGGACAGCCGGAGATACGCAGTATTTT	CASSSTWTAGDTQYF
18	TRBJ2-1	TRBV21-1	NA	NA	TGTGCCAGCAGACCAAGGGGGACTAGCGATATCACCTACAATGAGCAGTTCTTC	CASRPRGTSDITYNEQFF
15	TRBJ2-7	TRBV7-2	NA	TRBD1	TGTGCCAGCAGCTTAGACTTCGGACAGGGATACGAGCAGTACTTC	CASSLDFGQGYEQYF
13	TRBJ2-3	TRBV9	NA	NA	TGTGCCAGCGGGAAGACGGAGGTAGATACGCAGTATTTT	CASGKTEVDTQYF